Below, 23 T cell receptor beta chains from the same sample are listed, as sequenced in a study of CD8 T cells in ankylosing spondylitis (dated by TCRdb to the late 2010s). Receptor libraries were prepared by 5' RACE. Sequencing instrument: Illumina HiSeq 2500. TCRdb's own reprocessing of the public reads used fastp at Q25 and MiXCR and kept productive beta chains. For every CDR3 protein sequence, its rows merge into one entry that carries the most common genes and DNA. The sample table contains under 300,000 distinct CDR3 sequences; only one count was recorded for 10% to 13% of them. The biggest ten clones account for 2.6% of the sample. What was sequenced was blood, either unsorted or a sorted T cell fraction (not recorded which). These receptors were taken from a male donor with ankylosing spondylitis or in good health (not recorded which).

This clonotype was picked up many times. This chain uses TRBV6-2 or TRBV6-3 with TRBJ2-3; tentatively, D is TRBD2 (6 bases). CDR1 MNHEY and CDR2 SVGEGT come from the germline V gene. The CDR3 sequence is 17 residues long. V was clipped by 0 bases and J by 0 bases, with 13 bases between them. The CDR3 protein is CASSYSFLALSTDTQYF. CDR3 DNA sequence: TGTGCCAGCAGTTACTCGTTCCTAGCGCTCAGCACAGATACGCAGTATTTT.

At least ten counts were recorded for this clonotype. The V and J genes are TRBV20-1 and TRBJ2-7, with 10 bases aligning to TRBD2. Germline assignment: CDR1 DFQATT and CDR2 SNEGSKA (reference sequence). V trimming: 5 bases; J trimming: 7 bases; junction bases outside the gene matches: 17. This CDR3 comprises 16 residues. Written as DNA, the CDR3 is TGCAGTGCTGGGGGGATCCTAGCGGGGGACCTATCGGAGCAGTACTTC. It codes for CSAGGILAGDLSEQYF.

This clonotype has just one count. The chain employs TRBV7-2 and TRBJ2-1; D ambiguous. CDR3 length: 14 residues. V lost 3 bases and J 4 bases, leaving 10 bases between the germline ends. Per germline, CDR1 SGHTA and CDR2 FQGNSA. CDR3 amino acids: CASSFESTYNEQFF. Written as DNA, the CDR3 is TGTGCCAGCAGCTTTGAATCTACTTACAATGAGCAGTTCTTC. The variable domain in full, completed from reference TRBV7-2 and TRBJ2-1, reads GAGVSQSPSNKVTEKGKDVELRCDPISGHTALYWYRQSLGQGLEFLIYFQGNSAPDKSGLPSDRFSAERTGGSVSTLTIQRTQQEDSAVYLCASSFESTYNEQFFGPGTRLTVL.

This clonotype was recorded at least ten times. The CDR3 sequence: CASSPPSRGVTEAFF. CDR3 coding DNA: TGTGCCAGCTCACCACCTTCAAGGGGCGTCACTGAAGCTTTCTTT. The genes are TRBV18 and TRBJ1-1; D may be TRBD1 (5 bases). Germline V gene data show CDR1 as KGHSH and CDR2 as LQKENI. The CDR3 has 15 amino acids. The V gene lost 0 bases and the J gene lost 4 bases, with 12 bases spanning the gap.

This clonotype was found a few times. The chain recombines TRBV30 with TRBJ1-4, with 9 bases that match TRBD1. Trimming removed 4 bases from V and 7 bases from J; junction bases left unmatched: 10. CDR3 length: 15 residues. The germline V gene has CDR1 GTSNPN and CDR2 SVGIG (reference sequence). This CDR3 reads CAWTVLGQGGEKLFF. The CDR3 DNA is TGTGCCTGGACCGTATTGGGACAGGGAGGTGAAAAACTGTTTTTT.

This chain connects TRBV5-1 to TRBJ2-3; a weak D match, TRBD2 (5 bases). The CDR3 consists of 13 residues. The V gene lost 5 bases and the J gene lost 2 bases, with 9 bases spanning the gap. Germline CDR1 SGHRS, CDR2 YFSETQ. Written as DNA, the CDR3 is TGCGCCAGCAGTCGACGGGACACAGATACGCAGTATTTT. This codes for CASSRRDTDTQYF.

This clonotype was detected many times. Here the CDR3 DNA reads TGTGCCACCAGCAGAGATCTGAACGGCGAGCAGTACTTC. Amino acid sequence: CATSRDLNGEQYF. The V and J genes are TRBV15 and TRBJ2-7; D is uncertain. Germline V gene sequence: CDR1 LNHNV, CDR2 YYDKDF (reference sequence). The CDR3 sequence is 13 residues long. Trimming took 0 bases from V and 6 from J, leaving 9 bases between them.

V is TRBV29-1 and J is TRBJ2-3, with D possibly matching TRBD2 (5 bases). V lost 2 bases to trimming and J lost 2 bases, with 14 bases between them. The germline gives CDR1 SQVTM, CDR2 ANQGSEA. There are 15 residues in the CDR3. The CDR3: CSVERVGEVTDTQYF. In nucleotides, the CDR3 is TGCAGCGTTGAAAGGGTCGGGGAAGTCACAGATACGCAGTATTTT.

As to this clonotype: A much larger clone is a single base away; this may be a read error. DNA for the CDR3: TGCAGTGCTAGAGATCTAGCGGGAGTCTATGAGCAGTTCTTC. This codes for CSARDLAGVYEQFF. The chain employs TRBV20-1 and TRBJ2-1, with TRBD2 identical over 10 bases. CDR1 is DFQATT and CDR2 is SNEGSKA in the germline V gene (reference sequence). The CDR3 is 14 amino acids. With V trimmed by 0 bases and J by 8 bases, 4 bases remained unmatched.

This clonotype was found many times. The rearrangement joins TRBV5-1 to TRBJ1-3; D is undetermined. Germline lookup yields CDR1 SGHRS and CDR2 YFSETQ. Trimming removed 0 bases at V and 0 bases at J, with 7 bases between. There are 15 residues in the CDR3. For the CDR3, the DNA is TGCGCCAGCAGCTTGGCGCCGTTCTCTGGAAACACCATATATTTT. Translating gives CASSLAPFSGNTIYF.

A remark on this clonotype: At one end the junction does not follow the germline gene, possibly because of a read error. The chain combines TRBV4-1 with TRBJ1-2; D gene unclear. Germline V gives CDR1 MGHRA, CDR2 YSYEKL. The CDR3 spans 13 residues. The CDR3 reads CASSQGLLGGYTF. CDR3 nucleotides: TGTGCCAGCAGCCAAGGACTGCTGGGCGGCTACACCTTC.

This clonotype is a singleton in its sample. The chain recombines TRBV20-1 with TRBJ1-3; perhaps TRBD1 as D (5 bases). This CDR3 has 13 residues. The germline V gene encodes CDR1 DFQATT and CDR2 SNEGSKA (reference sequence). CDR3 residues: CSAQTGAGNTIYF. The CDR3 coding sequence is TGCAGCGCACAAACAGGTGCTGGAAACACCATATATTTT.

This clonotype has a handful of counts. V and J are TRBV7-9 and TRBJ1-2; the D is unclear. The CDR3 runs to 14 residues. From germline, CDR1 is SEHNR and CDR2 FQNEAQ (reference sequence). V lost 4 bases to trimming and J lost 8 bases, with 17 bases between them. The DNA for the CDR3 is TGTGCCAGCAGCTACCACCGGGAGCCCGGAGGCTACACCTTC. This gives the protein CASSYHREPGGYTF.

This clonotype was recorded many times. Here the CDR3 reads CASSSTGLNSPLHF. CDR3 in DNA: TGTGCCAGCAGCTCTACGGGTCTTAATTCACCCCTCCACTTT. This sequence joins TRBV5-6 and TRBJ1-6; D not resolved. Germline CDR1 SGHDT, CDR2 YYEEEE. V was cut by 3 bases and J by 6 bases, with 10 bases left in between. CDR3 length: 14 amino acids.

This clonotype has a count of ten or more. The chain recombines TRBV3-1 with TRBJ2-7; TRBD1 matches at 9 bases. The CDR3 extends over 16 amino acids. Trimming took 2 bases from V and 3 from J; bases not matched to a gene: 8. Per germline, CDR1 LGHDT and CDR2 YNNKEL (reference sequence). The DNA of the CDR3 is TGTGCCAGCAGCCAACTGGGCGGACAGGGGAACTACGAGCAGTACTTC. Protein: CASSQLGGQGNYEQYF.

This sequence joins TRBV12-3 or TRBV12-4 and TRBJ2-2; TRBD2 aligns across 13 bases. Germline trimming cut 3 bases from V and 3 bases from J; bases unmatched to any gene: 16. The length of the CDR3 is 21 residues. The CDR3: CASSFPDFGLAGDGDTGELFF. The CDR3 DNA is TGTGCCAGCAGTTTCCCCGACTTCGGACTAGCGGGAGATGGGGACACCGGGGAGCTGTTTTTT.

J is TRBJ1-2 and V is TRBV11-2; D gene unclear. Trimming removed 0 bases from V and 0 bases from J, with 14 bases in between. Germline V CDR1 and CDR2: SGHAT, FQNNGV. The CDR3 is 17 residues long. CDR3 DNA sequence: TGTGCCAGCAGCTTAGATCCAGGAGTATCCACTAACTATGGCTACACCTTC. This sequence encodes CASSLDPGVSTNYGYTF.

This clonotype was recorded many times. This CDR3 is CASSLVRLNTEAFF. CDR3 DNA: TGTGCCAGCAGCTTAGTTCGGCTGAACACTGAAGCTTTCTTT. The chain recombines TRBV7-2 with TRBJ1-1; D gene uncertain. The germline gives CDR1 SGHTA, CDR2 FQGNSA. V was clipped by 1 base and J by 0 bases, with 6 bases between them. The CDR3 extends over 14 amino acids. The full variable domain, with the rest looked up from reference TRBV7-2 and TRBJ1-1, is GAGVSQSPSNKVTEKGKDVELRCDPISGHTALYWYRQSLGQGLEFLIYFQGNSAPDKSGLPSDRFSAERTGGSVSTLTIQRTQQEDSAVYLCASSLVRLNTEAFFGQGTRLTVV.

In its sample, this clonotype was seen a few times. The rearrangement links TRBV10-3 to TRBJ1-6; D not certain. Germline V CDR1 and CDR2: ENHRY, SYGVKD. V was pared by 7 bases and J by 4 bases, with 23 bases between. The CDR3 has 18 residues. Here the CDR3 DNA reads TGTGCCATCACACTAGGAGGTCGGGATGGAGGGTATAATTCACCCCTCCACTTT. Protein product: CAITLGGRDGGYNSPLHF.

This clonotype showed up many times. The V call is TRBV10-3, the J call TRBJ2-5, with 8 positions matching TRBD2. The CDR3 is 13 amino acids. V gave up 11 bases and J gave up 5 bases; unmatched junction bases: 10. Germline CDR1 and CDR2: ENHRY and SYGVKD. The DNA of the CDR3 is TGTGCCGCAACGGGCGGGAGGACGGAGACCCAGTACTTC. As protein: CAATGGRTETQYF.

This clonotype occurred many times. The chain carries TRBV7-9 and TRBJ2-7; D is tentatively TRBD1 or TRBD2 (5 bases each). CDR1 is SEHNR and CDR2 is FQNEAQ in the germline V gene (reference sequence). The CDR3 spans 13 residues. With 5 bases removed from V and 2 bases from J, the gap between germline ends came to 10 bases. CDR3 protein: CASSHRDPYEQYF. The DNA of the CDR3 is TGTGCCAGCAGCCACCGGGACCCCTACGAGCAGTACTTC.

This clonotype was seen repeatedly, ten times or more. The V gene is TRBV3-1, the J gene TRBJ1-1; TRBD1 matches 8 bases. The germline gives CDR1 LGHDT, CDR2 YNNKEL (reference sequence). J was trimmed by 4 bases and V by 3 bases; bases with no gene match: 4. The length of the CDR3 is 14 residues. In DNA, the CDR3 is TGTGCCAGCAGCCATGACAGGGGAGGCACTGAAGCTTTCTTT. This gives the protein CASSHDRGGTEAFF.

This clonotype was counted at least ten times. The chain couples TRBV7-2 to TRBJ1-4; D remains ambiguous. The ends were cut back, 4 bases at V and 0 bases at J, with 3 bases in the middle. The CDR3 sequence is 13 residues long. Germline CDR1 SGHTA, CDR2 FQGNSA. CDR3 region: CASSYTTNEKLFF. DNA for the CDR3: TGTGCCAGCAGCTATACAACTAATGAAAAACTGTTTTTT.